These 17 T cell receptor beta chains originate from one sample sequenced in a study of cytomegalovirus exposure and HLA in healthy donors. Primers: 60 Vbeta forward and 13 Jbeta reverse. The method was immunoSEQ multiplex PCR; TCRdb's version includes in-frame clones alone and lacks a portion of them. In the table there are 140,000 to 150,000 clones, roughly 80% of which are singletons. The sequenced sample consisted of PBMCs. These receptors were taken from a female donor in good health and CMV-seronegative.

This chain connects TRBV28 to TRBJ1-2; 9 nucleotides align to TRBD1. There are 16 residues in the CDR3. Germline lookup yields CDR1 MDHEN and CDR2 SYDVKM. The J segment lost 2 bases and the V segment lost 5 bases, leaving 9 bases of the junction unmatched. The CDR3 region has the DNA TGTGCCAGCAGTAGATTTCGGGACAGGGTGAACTATGGCTACACCTTC. Translating it yields CASSRFRDRVNYGYTF.

V is TRBV10-3 and J is TRBJ2-2; 8 positions agree with TRBD2. The V and J ends lost 0 bases and 1 base, in that order; junction bases with no gene match: 16. Germline values: CDR1 ENHRY, CDR2 SYGVKD. CDR3 size: 21 residues. The CDR3 sequence is CAISESTVYGSGVGNTGELFF. The CDR3 DNA reads TGTGCCATCAGTGAGTCGACAGTCTACGGTAGCGGGGTTGGGAACACCGGGGAGCTGTTTTTT.

In this sample, this clone turned up a few times. The chain recombines TRBV4-1 with TRBJ2-5; TRBD2 matches 10 bases. The V gene's germline CDR1 is MGHRA and CDR2 YSYEKL. With V trimmed by 0 bases and J by 2 bases, 12 bases remained unmatched. The CDR3 contains 19 residues. The CDR3 region is CASSQDSSGGAVGQETQYF. The CDR3 DNA reads TGCGCCAGCAGCCAAGATAGCAGCGGGGGGGCCGTTGGGCAAGAGACCCAGTACTTC.

This chain uses TRBV19 with TRBJ1-2; a weak D match, TRBD1 (5 bases). The CDR3 loop spans 14 amino acids. Germline CDR1 LNHDA, CDR2 SQIVND (reference sequence). V lost 1 base and J 2 bases, leaving 8 bases between the germline ends. The DNA for the CDR3 is TGTGCCAGTAGTATAGCGGCAGGGAACTATGGCTACACCTTC. Residues: CASSIAAGNYGYTF.

The chain employs TRBV11-2 and TRBJ1-2; 10 bases are a match to TRBD1. The CDR3 is made up of 17 amino acids. Unmatched junction bases numbered 10, after V lost 5 bases and J lost 1 base. Germline assignment: CDR1 SGHAT and CDR2 FQNNGV. DNA for the CDR3: TGTGCCAGCAGCCCAAGACAGGGGGCGTACCTTAACTATGGCTACACCTTC. Residues: CASSPRQGAYLNYGYTF. The variable domain in full, with the rest retrieved from reference TRBV11-2 and TRBJ1-2, is EAGVAQSPRYKIIEKRQSVAFWCNPISGHATLYWYQQILGQGPKLLIQFQNNGVVDDSQLPKDRFSAERLKGVDSTLKIQPAKLEDSAVYLCASSPRQGAYLNYGYTFGSGTRLTVV.

The V and J genes are TRBV5-6 and TRBJ2-5; 7 bases line up with TRBD1. Trimming at V came to 1 base and at J to 1 base, leaving 1 base not matched to a gene. CDR3 length equals 14 residues. Germline V gives CDR1 SGHDT, CDR2 YYEEEE. The CDR3 protein is CASSLTGVQETQYF. The CDR3 bases are TGTGCCAGCAGCTTGACAGGGGTCCAAGAGACCCAGTACTTC.

The V call is TRBV5-1, the J call TRBJ2-7; 7 bases agree with TRBD1. CDR3 length equals 14 residues. Per germline, CDR1 SGHRS and CDR2 YFSETQ. After removal of 6 bases from V and 6 bases from J, the junction contained 12 bases not matched to a gene. The CDR3 sequence: CASTEGALALEQYF. CDR3 DNA sequence: TGCGCCAGCACCGAGGGGGCGCTGGCGCTCGAGCAGTACTTC.

The chain combines TRBV19 with TRBJ1-2; 9 nucleotides match TRBD1. Germline V gene lookup returns CDR1 LNHDA and CDR2 SQIVND (reference sequence). V lost 11 bases to trimming and J lost 2 bases; unmatched junction nucleotides: 9. The CDR3 covers 14 residues. The CDR3 spells CAGRSGQGNYGYTF. The CDR3 DNA sequence: TGTGCCGGGAGGTCGGGACAGGGAAACTATGGCTACACCTTC.

This clone occurred once. The rearrangement joins TRBV2 to TRBJ2-5; 12 nucleotides agree with TRBD2. This CDR3 region has 15 residues. After removal of 2 bases from V and 6 bases from J, the junction contained 4 bases not matched to a gene. Germline loops: CDR1 SNHLY, CDR2 FYNNEI. The CDR3 DNA is TGTGCCAGCAGTGAAACTAGCGGGGGGACAAAGACCCAGTACTTC. Amino acids: CASSETSGGTKTQYF.

CDR3 in DNA: TGTGCCAGCAGTTTACTTCTCGTCGAAAAACTGTTTTTT. Protein: CASSLLLVEKLFF. The V gene is TRBV28, the J gene TRBJ1-4, with unresolved D. With 2 bases removed from V and 8 bases from J, the gap between germline ends came to 9 bases. The CDR3 runs 13 residues. Germline loops: CDR1 MDHEN, CDR2 SYDVKM.

The rearrangement uses TRBV7-3 and TRBJ2-3, with D possibly TRBD2 on 5 matching bases. CDR3 length: 15 residues. CDR1 SGHTA and CDR2 FQGTGA come from the germline V gene. The V end lost 3 bases, the J end lost 6 bases, and 16 bases lay between the germline ends. In DNA, the CDR3 is TGTGCCAGCAGCTTCCGAGCGGACCCAAGGGATACGCAGTATTTT. This codes for CASSFRADPRDTQYF.

This sequence joins TRBV5-8 and TRBJ2-3; tentative D call: TRBD1 (5 bases). Germline-derived CDR1 and CDR2 are SGHTS and YDEGEE. The CDR3 spans 16 residues. V lost 0 bases and J 0 bases, leaving 11 bases between the germline ends. The CDR3 loop is CASSLGQTPSTDTQYF. Written as DNA, the CDR3 is TGTGCCAGCAGCTTGGGACAGACCCCAAGCACAGATACGCAGTATTTT.

The chain uses TRBV30 and TRBJ2-5; TRBD1 agrees at 10 bases. The trim removed 2 bases at V and 12 bases at J, leaving 15 bases unmatched. There are 15 residues in the CDR3. The germline gives CDR1 GTSNPN, CDR2 SVGIG (reference sequence). This CDR3 reads CAWSIGGTGVLQEYF. The CDR3 coding sequence is TGTGCCTGGAGTATCGGCGGGACAGGGGTCTTGCAGGAGTACTTC.

This chain uses TRBV11-2 with TRBJ1-1; TRBD1 matches at 8 bases. The length of the CDR3 is 15 residues. V was pared by 4 bases and J by 10 bases, with 14 bases of the junction left unmatched. CDR1 and CDR2 from the germline V gene are SGHAT and FQNNGV. The CDR3 nucleotides read TGTGCCAGCAGCTACCAAAGGACAGGGTGGTCAGCAGCTTTCTTT. It specifies CASSYQRTGWSAAFF. Full variable domain (remainder filled in from reference TRBV11-2 and TRBJ1-1): EAGVAQSPRYKIIEKRQSVAFWCNPISGHATLYWYQQILGQGPKLLIQFQNNGVVDDSQLPKDRFSAERLKGVDSTLKIQPAKLEDSAVYLCASSYQRTGWSAAFFGQGTRLTVV.

This rearrangement joins TRBV5-4 to TRBJ1-2; the match to TRBD1 covers 9 bases. V lost 4 bases, J lost 4 bases, and 2 bases stayed unmatched. The CDR3 has 13 amino acids. Germline V CDR1 and CDR2: SGHNT, YYREEE (reference sequence). The CDR3 coding sequence is TGTGCCAGCAGCCCGGACAGGGGCTATGGCTACACCTTC. As protein: CASSPDRGYGYTF.

The chain links TRBV30 to TRBJ2-7, with D possibly matching TRBD2 (5 bases). The CDR3 extends over 13 amino acids. Germline V lookup: CDR1 GTSNPN, CDR2 SVGIG (reference sequence). Trimming pared 2 bases from V and 6 bases from J, leaving 14 bases between. The CDR3 bases are TGTGCCTGGAGTCCTACGAGGGTCGGCGAGCAGTACTTC. Translated: CAWSPTRVGEQYF.

The chain combines TRBV28 with TRBJ1-1; D uncertain. With 8 bases removed from V and 6 bases from J, the gap between germline ends came to 10 bases. The germline gives CDR1 MDHEN, CDR2 SYDVKM. The CDR3 spans 11 residues. The chain's CDR3 is CASSPDSEAFF. The CDR3 bases are TGTGCCAGCTCACCGGACTCTGAAGCTTTCTTT.